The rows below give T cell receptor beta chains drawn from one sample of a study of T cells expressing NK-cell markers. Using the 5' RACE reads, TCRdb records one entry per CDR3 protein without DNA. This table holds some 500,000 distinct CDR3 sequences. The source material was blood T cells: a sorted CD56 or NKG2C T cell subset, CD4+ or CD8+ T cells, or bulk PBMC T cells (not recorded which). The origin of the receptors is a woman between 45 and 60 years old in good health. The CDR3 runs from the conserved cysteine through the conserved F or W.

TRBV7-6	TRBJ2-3	CASSLSSGGSTDTQYF
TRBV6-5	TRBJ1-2	CASSELQGYYGYTF
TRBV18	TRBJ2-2	CASSPTSPGELFF
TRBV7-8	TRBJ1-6	CASSLSGSSYNSPLHF
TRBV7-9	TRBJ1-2	CASTLKENYGYTF
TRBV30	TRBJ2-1	CAWSGAGGLYSWQFF
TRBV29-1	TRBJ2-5	CSVALTGFQETQYF
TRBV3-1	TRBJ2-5	CASRREETQYF
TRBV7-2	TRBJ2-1	CASSFNSGKYNEQFF
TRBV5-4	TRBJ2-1	CASSWQGGGEQFF
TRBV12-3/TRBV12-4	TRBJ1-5	CASSVTGRLQPQHF
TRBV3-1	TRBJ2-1	CASSPGTSGSIGGYEQFF
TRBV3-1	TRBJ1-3	CASSPGWNGNTIYF
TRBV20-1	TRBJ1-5	CSAIKTDSSNQPQHF
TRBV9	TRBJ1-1	CASMKGIGTEAFF
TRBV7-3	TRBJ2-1	CASSANSVSSYNEQFF
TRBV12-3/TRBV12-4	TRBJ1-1	CASSPVRGSAEAFF
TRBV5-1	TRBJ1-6	CASSLTPLTGSSSPLHF
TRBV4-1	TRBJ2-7	CASSRGLAGPSSYEQYF
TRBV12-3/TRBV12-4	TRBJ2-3	CASSPRRTGRNTQYF
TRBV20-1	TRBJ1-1	CSAPSAPTEAFF
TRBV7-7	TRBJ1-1	CASSSDITTEAFF
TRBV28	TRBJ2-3	CASSWPERFTDTQYF
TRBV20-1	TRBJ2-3	CSARVSGYGTDTQYF